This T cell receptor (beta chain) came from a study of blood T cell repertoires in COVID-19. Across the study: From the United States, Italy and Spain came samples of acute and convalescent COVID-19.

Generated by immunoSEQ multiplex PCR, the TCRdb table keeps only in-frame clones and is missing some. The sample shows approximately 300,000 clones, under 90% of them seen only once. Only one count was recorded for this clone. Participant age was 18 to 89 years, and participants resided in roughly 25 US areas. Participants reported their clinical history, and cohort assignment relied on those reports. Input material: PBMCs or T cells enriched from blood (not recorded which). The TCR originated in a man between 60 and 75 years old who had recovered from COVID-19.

This CDR3 reads CASSPTSGETQYF. The CDR3 DNA is TGTGCCAGCAGCCCCACTAGCGGCGAGACCCAGTACTTC. The chain links TRBV5-4 to TRBJ2-5; 8 nucleotides line up with TRBD2. The J segment lost 5 bases and the V segment lost 4 bases, leaving 4 bases of the junction unmatched. The germline CDR1 and CDR2 sequences are SGHNT and YYREEE (reference sequence). The CDR3 is 13 amino acids.